One sample yielded the 5 T cell receptor beta chains listed below, sequenced in a study of persistence of HIV-infected CD4 T cells. The stimulus was an HIV-1 Gag 15-mer peptide pool, 0.85 to 1 ug/peptide/mL. CD40L-negative CD69-negative CD45RO-high memory CD4+ T cells were sorted as populations depleted of antigen-responding cells. This was the immunoSEQ version 4 assay in survey mode. Clones were read by immunoSEQ multiplex PCR, and TCRdb kept only the in-frame ones, dropping some. The sample has around 35,000 clones, around four fifths seen once. These TCRs are of unknown antigen specificity. The specimen was cultured CD4+ T cells from PBMCs, collected from a patient who received antiretroviral therapy. Receptors were obtained from an adult with HIV. The donor label of this sample is uncertain.

The chain combines TRBV14 with TRBJ2-1; no firm D call. CDR1 and CDR2 (germline): SGHDN, FVKESK. The V and J ends lost 0 bases and 7 bases respectively, with 13 bases between them. This CDR3 spans 15 amino acids. Written as DNA, the CDR3 is TGTGCCAGCAGCCAAGATCGGGCTCCGCCAAATGAGCAGTTCTTC. Amino acid sequence: CASSQDRAPPNEQFF.

The rearrangement joins TRBV5-1 to TRBJ1-4; TRBD1 is a possible D gene (6 bases). Between the trimmed V and J ends, which lost 3 bases and 1 base, there was a span of 10 bases. This CDR3 comprises 15 residues. In germline, CDR1 is SGHRS, CDR2 YFSETQ. CDR3 in amino acids: CASSWTTGTNEKLFF. Here the CDR3 DNA reads TGCGCCAGCAGCTGGACGACAGGAACTAATGAAAAACTGTTTTTT.

The V call is TRBV15, the J call TRBJ2-1, with 10 bases fitting TRBD2. The J segment lost 3 bases and the V segment lost 4 bases, leaving 9 bases of the junction unmatched. The CDR3 loop spans 17 amino acids. In germline, CDR1 is LNHNV, CDR2 YYDKDF (reference sequence). The CDR3 reads CATSTGTSETNYNEQFF. As DNA, the CDR3 is TGTGCCACCAGCACCGGGACTAGCGAAACTAACTACAATGAGCAGTTCTTC.

This clone was seen a few times. This chain uses TRBV5-1 with TRBJ1-3; no clear D gene. Germline V gene sequence: CDR1 SGHRS, CDR2 YFSETQ. CDR3 size: 11 residues. Trimming shortened V by 3 bases and J by 2 bases, and 0 bases separated the two germline ends. CDR3 sequence: CASSSGNTIYF. The CDR3 DNA is TGCGCCAGCAGCTCTGGAAACACCATATATTTT.

CDR3 in DNA: TGTGCCAGCAGTAAACAGGGTACGCATGGCTACACCTTC. Translated: CASSKQGTHGYTF. The chain combines TRBV3-1 (or the pseudogene TRBV3-2) with TRBJ1-2; D is perhaps TRBD1 (6 bases). V was clipped by 6 bases and J by 6 bases, with 14 bases between them. The germline CDR1 and CDR2 sequences are LGHDT and YNNKEL (reference sequence). The CDR3 is 13 residues long.